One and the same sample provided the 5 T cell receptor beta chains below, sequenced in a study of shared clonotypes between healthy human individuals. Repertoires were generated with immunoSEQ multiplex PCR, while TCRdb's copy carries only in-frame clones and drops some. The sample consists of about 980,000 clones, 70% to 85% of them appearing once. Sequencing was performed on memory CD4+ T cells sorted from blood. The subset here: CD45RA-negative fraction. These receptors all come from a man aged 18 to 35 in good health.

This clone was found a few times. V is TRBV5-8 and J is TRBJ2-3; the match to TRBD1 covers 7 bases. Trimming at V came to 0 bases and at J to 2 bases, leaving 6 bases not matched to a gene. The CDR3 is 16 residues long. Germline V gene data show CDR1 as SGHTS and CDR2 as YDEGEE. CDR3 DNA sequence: TGTGCCAGCAGCTTGGCCGCCAGGGGGAACACAGATACGCAGTATTTT. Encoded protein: CASSLAARGNTDTQYF.

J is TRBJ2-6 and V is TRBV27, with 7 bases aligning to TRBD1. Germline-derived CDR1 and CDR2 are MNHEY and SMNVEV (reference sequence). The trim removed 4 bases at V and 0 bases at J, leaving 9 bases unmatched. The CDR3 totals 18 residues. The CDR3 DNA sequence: TGTGCCAGCAGTTCAGTGACAGGGTCGAACTCTGGGGCCAACGTCCTGACTTTC. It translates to CASSSVTGSNSGANVLTF. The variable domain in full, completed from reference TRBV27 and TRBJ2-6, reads EAQVTQNPRYLITVTGKKLTVTCSQNMNHEYMSWYRQDPGLGLRQIYYSMNVEVTDKGDVPEGYKVSRKEKRNFPLILESPSPNQTSLYFCASSSVTGSNSGANVLTFGAGSRLTVL.

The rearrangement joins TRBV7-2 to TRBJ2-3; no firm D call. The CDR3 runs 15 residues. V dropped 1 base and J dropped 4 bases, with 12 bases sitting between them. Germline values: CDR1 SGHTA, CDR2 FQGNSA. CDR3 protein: CASSLGTPWADTQYF. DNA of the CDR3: TGTGCCAGCAGCTTAGGTACACCCTGGGCAGATACGCAGTATTTT.

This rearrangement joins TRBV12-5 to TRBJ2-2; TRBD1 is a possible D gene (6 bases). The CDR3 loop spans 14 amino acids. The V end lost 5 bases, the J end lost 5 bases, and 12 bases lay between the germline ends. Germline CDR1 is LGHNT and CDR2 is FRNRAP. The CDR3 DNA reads TGTGCTAGTGGTGTGACACAGGGAACCGGGGAGCTGTTTTTT. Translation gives CASGVTQGTGELFF. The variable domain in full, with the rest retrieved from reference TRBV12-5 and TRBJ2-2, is DARVTQTPRHKVTEMGQEVTMRCQPILGHNTVFWYRQTMMQGLELLAYFRNRAPLDDSGMPKDRFSAEMPDATLATLKIQPSEPRDSAVYFCASGVTQGTGELFFGEGSRLTVL.

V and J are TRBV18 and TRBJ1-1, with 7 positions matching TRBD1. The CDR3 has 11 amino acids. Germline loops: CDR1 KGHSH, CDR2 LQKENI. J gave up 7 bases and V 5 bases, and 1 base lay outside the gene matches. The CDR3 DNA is TGTGCCAGCTCAAGACAGGGTGAAGCTTTCTTT. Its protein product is CASSRQGEAFF.